This TCR beta chain is drawn from a study of CXCR3-negative and CXCR3-positive naive CD8 T cells (dated 2019 in TCRdb). The study in broad terms: About 135 million TRB reads were obtained in total, roughly 1.5 +/- 0.3 million reads per library. The diversity and physicochemical repertoire analyses included ten to eleven donors pooled from two independent experiments. Naive subsets from about 5 donors and memory cells from 3 donors were included in the TRBV-TRBJ cluster analysis.

The CDR1 and CDR2 encoded by the germline V gene are MDHEN and SYDVKM. The CDR3, cysteine through phenylalanine, is 15 amino acids long. No nucleotide data were recorded. Broad study findings and their caveats: Comparably high repertoire diversity was found in both naive subsets, whereas much lower repertoire diversity was found in memory CD8+ T cells. TRB CDR3s from CXCR3-positive naive cells showed higher hydrophobicity (lower Kidera factor 4), lower energy, and higher strength and volume indices than CXCR3-negative naive cells. Because CXCR3 expression was partially decreased after cryopreservation, freshly isolated PBMCs were used for most assays. Within the same donor, TRBV-TRBJ usage looked similar between naive CXCR3-negative and CXCR3-positive cells, but memory cells had distinct patterns. Because surface CD5, which has been linked to self-reactivity in mice, was comparable between naive subsets, TCR interaction strength was also inferred from TRB CDR3 physicochemical properties.

The data were produced on a NextSeq 550. The Human TCR Profiling Kit (MiLaboratory) was used to make UMI-labeled 5' RACE TRB cDNA libraries. The full amount of extracted RNA was used for cDNA synthesis, and the full amount of resulting cDNA was used for PCR amplification. Libraries were prepared in parallel using an identical number of PCR cycles. The paper's processing steps were these. With a requirement of at least two reads per UMI, MIGEC and MiXCR extracted about 50,000 +/- 10,000 unique UMI-labeled TRB cDNA molecules per library. Each library averaged 40,000 +/- 10,000 functional in-frame TRB CDR3 nucleotide clonotypes without stop codons. Diversity metrics, including normalized Shannon-Wiener and Chao1, were computed in VDJtools after downsampling to 5000 UMI-labeled TRB molecules per sample. For the central five CDR3 residues, VDJtools calculated physicochemical properties weighted by clonotype size, namely interaction energy, strength, volume and Kidera factor 4. Reprocessed by TCRdb, the reads give a single entry per CDR3 protein sequence, without DNA. TCRdb's processing, not the study's, gives the V and J calls here. This sample's table carries 100,000 to 150,000 distinct CDR3 sequences. The ten biggest clones cover approximately 0.29% of the sample.

Concerning this clonotype: Its specific antigen is unknown.

Each CD8+ T cell subset was flow-sorted in triplicate, and some 310,000 cells per subset were placed directly into RLT lysis buffer. To exclude memory contaminants, naive CD8+ T cells were stringently defined as CD45RO-CCR7+CD27+CD95-. Standard density gradient centrifugation was used to isolate peripheral blood mononuclear cells from buffy coats. A FACSAria III was used to flow-sort naive CD8+ T cells into CXCR3-negative and CXCR3-positive populations. Total RNA was extracted from sorted cells with an RNeasy Mini Kit. Sequenced sample: naive CXCR3- CD8+ T cells from blood. Sample cell subset or site, as interpreted from the label and publication: CD45RO-CCR7+CD27+CD95- naive CD8+ T cells lacking CXCR3 (TNR3-). The chain was built from TRBV28 and TRBJ2-4; TCRdb names TRBD1, which stays unverified in the absence of DNA. This receptor was taken from a human donor in good health. Some clones in this sample may be carry-over from other donors' samples. The CDR3 corresponds to CASSYRGSAKNIQYF. Extended through the reference TRBV28 and TRBJ2-4 proteins, this CDR3 yields the full variable domain: DVKVTQSSRYLVKRTGEKVFLECVQDMDHENMFWYRQDPGLGLRLIYFSYDVKMKEKGDIPEGYSVSREKKERFSLILESASTNQTSMYLCASSYRGSAKNIQYFGAGTRLSVL.